Each of the 23 T cell receptor beta chains below was sequenced from the same sample in a study of blood T cell repertoires in COVID-19. The table came from immunoSEQ multiplex PCR; TCRdb's copy has only in-frame clones and leaves some out. The sample yields roughly 210,000 clones, 88% seen once. The sample was peripheral blood. Receptors originate from a man in his sixties or seventies with acute or convalescent COVID-19.

The chain recombines TRBV7-2 with TRBJ2-3; D is undetermined. Germline values: CDR1 SGHTA, CDR2 FQGNSA. This CDR3 has 15 amino acids. The V end lost 2 bases, the J end lost 4 bases, and 13 bases lay between the germline ends. The CDR3 DNA reads TGTGCCAGCAGCTTAAGTGGAGCTGTGGCAGATACGCAGTATTTT. Residues: CASSLSGAVADTQYF.

The chain is built from TRBV5-5 and TRBJ1-4; 9 bases map to TRBD1. The CDR3 sequence is 16 residues long. CDR1 and CDR2 (germline): SGHKS, YYEKEE (reference sequence). V dropped 4 bases and J dropped 0; count of bases not matched to a gene: 4. The CDR3 region has the DNA TGTGCCAGCAGCAGGACAGGGGCATCAACTAATGAAAAACTGTTTTTT. Protein sequence: CASSRTGASTNEKLFF.

This CDR3 is CASSPGTGGTTNEKLFF. The DNA of the CDR3 is TGTGCCAGCAGCCCCGGGACAGGGGGAACGACTAATGAAAAACTGTTTTTT. V is TRBV14 and J is TRBJ1-4; TRBD1 aligns across 11 bases. CDR3 length equals 17 residues. Per germline, CDR1 SGHDN and CDR2 FVKESK. V lost 4 bases and J lost 2; bases outside the gene matches: 6.

This rearrangement joins TRBV11-2 to TRBJ2-5, with D perhaps matching TRBD1 (6 bases). CDR3 size: 15 residues. The V end was cut by 5 bases, the J end by 3 bases, with 16 bases between. Germline CDR1 SGHAT, CDR2 FQNNGV. As DNA, the CDR3 is TGTGCCAGCAGCCTGAACAGGGCTACTGAAGAGACCCAGTACTTC. This gives the protein CASSLNRATEETQYF.

J is TRBJ2-2 and V is TRBV28, with 10 bases identical to TRBD2. This CDR3 has 17 amino acids. Germline CDR1 reads MDHEN; CDR2 reads SYDVKM. V trimming: 2 bases; J trimming: 2 bases; junction bases outside the gene matches: 5. Written as DNA, the CDR3 is TGTGCCAGCAGTTTAATTAAACTAGCGGGAAACACCGGGGAGCTGTTTTTT. Translated, it gives CASSLIKLAGNTGELFF.

The chain carries TRBV5-1 and TRBJ2-2, with a possible D match to TRBD1 (5 bases). This CDR3 comprises 15 residues. CDR1 is SGHRS and CDR2 is YFSETQ in the germline V gene. V lost 1 base and J lost 7, with 14 bases in between. The CDR3 loop reads CASSLRAGSGGELFF. The CDR3 nucleotides read TGCGCCAGCAGCTTGAGGGCAGGGTCAGGCGGGGAGCTGTTTTTT.

V usage is TRBV29-1 and J usage is TRBJ1-2; possibly TRBD1 for D (5 bases). The CDR3 runs to 13 residues. Germline V gene lookup returns CDR1 SQVTM and CDR2 ANQGSEA. V lost 3 bases, J lost 10 bases, and 18 bases lay in between. CDR3 bases: TGCAGCGTTGATGAAACGGGGGGAGGAGACTACACCTTC. Translated, it gives CSVDETGGGDYTF.

The V call is TRBV6-2 or TRBV6-3, the J call TRBJ1-1; perhaps TRBD1 as D (5 bases). V shed 3 bases and J shed 5 bases, with 7 bases lying between them. The length of the CDR3 is 12 residues. Germline CDR1 reads MNHEY; CDR2 reads SVGEGT. The CDR3 sequence is CASSYYRTEAFF. The CDR3 DNA is TGTGCCAGCAGTTATTACAGGACTGAAGCTTTCTTT.

This chain connects TRBV4-1 to TRBJ2-7; D possibly corresponds to TRBD1 (6 bases). CDR1 is MGHRA, CDR2 YSYEKL, per germline. Deletions cut 3 bases from V and 7 bases from J, with 16 bases between. This CDR3 region has 14 residues. This CDR3 is CASSQIGLDREQYF. CDR3 sequence (DNA): TGCGCCAGCAGCCAGATTGGGCTAGACAGGGAGCAGTACTTC.

This chain links TRBV9 with TRBJ1-1; D remains unclear. Trimming cost V 4 bases and J 3 bases, with 4 bases left between them. The CDR3 length is 11 residues. The germline CDR1 and CDR2 sequences are SGDLS and YYNGEE. This CDR3 reads CASSRDTEAFF. The CDR3, as DNA: TGTGCCAGCAGCCGGGACACTGAAGCTTTCTTT. Full variable domain (outside the CDR3, taken from reference TRBV9 and TRBJ1-1): DSGVTQTPKHLITATGQRVTLRCSPRSGDLSVYWYQQSLDQGLQFLIQYYNGEERAKGNILERFSAQQFPDLHSELNLSSLELGDSALYFCASSRDTEAFFGQGTRLTVV.

This sequence joins TRBV28 and TRBJ1-3; D unresolved. The CDR3 is 13 amino acids. CDR1 MDHEN and CDR2 SYDVKM come from the germline V gene. Between the trimmed V and J ends, which lost 7 bases and 0 bases, there was a span of 7 bases. CDR3 sequence reads: CASTRSSGNTIYF. The DNA for the CDR3 is TGTGCCAGCACCCGGAGCTCTGGAAACACCATATATTTT.

A few counts support this clone. The chain employs TRBV11-2 and TRBJ2-5; D call uncertain. The V gene's germline CDR1 is SGHAT and CDR2 FQNNGV. Trimming shortened V by 3 bases and J by 5 bases, and 10 bases separated the two germline ends. The CDR3 runs 13 residues. The CDR3 DNA reads TGTGCCAGCAGCTTCTCGTGGCTGGAGACCCAGTACTTC. This translates into CASSFSWLETQYF.

The V call is TRBV5-1, the J call TRBJ2-2, with TRBD1 matching 8 bases. This CDR3 has 17 amino acids. Unmatched junction bases numbered 5, after V lost 0 bases and J lost 1 base. The V gene's germline CDR1 is SGHRS and CDR2 YFSETQ. CDR3 residues: CASSLAPGQVNTGELFF. CDR3 in DNA: TGCGCCAGCAGCTTGGCACCGGGACAGGTGAACACCGGGGAGCTGTTTTTT.

A few counts support this clone. The rearrangement links TRBV6-5 to TRBJ1-1; D remains unclear. V was clipped by 4 bases and J by 0 bases, with 9 bases between them. The germline CDR1 and CDR2 sequences are MNHEY and SVGAGI. The CDR3 is made up of 14 amino acids. CDR3 sequence reads: CASSFGSMNTEAFF. DNA for the CDR3: TGTGCCAGCAGTTTCGGGAGCATGAACACTGAAGCTTTCTTT.

The chain carries TRBV6-2 or TRBV6-3 and TRBJ2-7; the D gene is possibly TRBD2 (5 bases). There are 15 residues in the CDR3. Trimming took off 1 base at V and 4 bases at J, with 14 bases between the two ends. Germline assignment: CDR1 MNHEY and CDR2 SVGEGT. This CDR3 is CASSYLGLEWYEQYF. The CDR3 region has the DNA TGTGCCAGCAGTTACTTAGGACTTGAATGGTACGAGCAGTACTTC.

The chain joins TRBV4-3 to TRBJ1-2; D possibly corresponds to TRBD1 (6 bases). V was clipped by 0 bases and J by 5 bases, with 16 bases between them. The CDR3 is made up of 16 amino acids. Germline V CDR1 and CDR2: LGHNA, YSLEER. The CDR3 DNA is TGCGCCAGCAGCCAAGAAATTAAACAGGGCCCATATGGCTACACCTTC. Amino acids: CASSQEIKQGPYGYTF.

The rearrangement uses TRBV18 and TRBJ1-1; tentative D call: TRBD1 (5 bases). Between the trimmed V and J ends, which lost 3 bases and 2 bases, there was a span of 13 bases. The CDR3 contains 15 residues. The V gene's germline CDR1 is KGHSH and CDR2 LQKENI. CDR3 bases: TGTGCCAGCTCACCCCAACGACAGAGTAACACTGAAGCTTTCTTT. This gives the protein CASSPQRQSNTEAFF.

The chain joins TRBV7-3 to TRBJ2-1; D is uncertain. Per germline, CDR1 SGHTA and CDR2 FQGTGA. V was pared by 1 base and J by 4 bases, with 14 bases between. The CDR3 covers 16 residues. CDR3 coding DNA: TGTGCCAGCAGCTTAAACGCGGCCTACGGGTACAATGAGCAGTTCTTC. As protein: CASSLNAAYGYNEQFF.

V usage is TRBV6-5 and J usage is TRBJ1-5, with 7 bases aligning to TRBD1. V gave up 2 bases and J gave up 5 bases; unmatched junction bases: 6. The CDR3 length is 15 residues. Germline lookup yields CDR1 MNHEY and CDR2 SVGAGI. Here the CDR3 DNA reads TGTGCCAGCAGTTACAATCAGGGGGTGGATCAGCCCCAGCATTTT. This encodes CASSYNQGVDQPQHF.

The chain couples TRBV10-3 to TRBJ2-7; 10 bases agree with TRBD2. The CDR3 loop spans 15 amino acids. J was trimmed by 6 bases and V by 0 bases; bases with no gene match: 5. Germline assignment: CDR1 ENHRY and CDR2 SYGVKD. The CDR3 DNA follows: TGTGCCATCAGTGAGTCAGGCGCTAGCGGGAGCGAGCAGTACTTC. Translated: CAISESGASGSEQYF.

This chain links TRBV6-5 with TRBJ2-5; D is perhaps TRBD1 (6 bases). Looked up from germline, CDR1 is MNHEY and CDR2 is SVGAGI. This CDR3 contains 16 residues. The V gene lost 2 bases and the J gene lost 4 bases, with 17 bases spanning the gap. CDR3 amino acids: CASSYHKGTRRETQYF. CDR3 nucleotide sequence: TGTGCCAGCAGTTACCACAAGGGGACACGCCGAGAGACCCAGTACTTC.

The chain combines TRBV6-2 or TRBV6-3 with TRBJ1-5, with D tentatively TRBD1 (6 bases). The CDR3 has 17 residues. Looked up from germline, CDR1 is MNHEY and CDR2 is SVGEGT. Trimming removed 1 base from V and 0 bases from J, with 13 bases in between. CDR3 amino acids: CASSYLDSSYSNQPQHF. CDR3 DNA: TGTGCCAGCAGTTACTTGGACAGTTCGTATAGCAATCAGCCCCAGCATTTT.

The rearrangement links TRBV11-2 to TRBJ2-1, with D possibly being TRBD2 (6 bases). V lost 4 bases and J 0 bases, leaving 10 bases between the germline ends. The length of the CDR3 is 15 residues. CDR1 and CDR2 (germline): SGHAT, FQNNGV. CDR3 nucleotides: TGTGCCAGCAGCTCGGGAGAAATCTCCTACAATGAGCAGTTCTTC. Protein product: CASSSGEISYNEQFF.